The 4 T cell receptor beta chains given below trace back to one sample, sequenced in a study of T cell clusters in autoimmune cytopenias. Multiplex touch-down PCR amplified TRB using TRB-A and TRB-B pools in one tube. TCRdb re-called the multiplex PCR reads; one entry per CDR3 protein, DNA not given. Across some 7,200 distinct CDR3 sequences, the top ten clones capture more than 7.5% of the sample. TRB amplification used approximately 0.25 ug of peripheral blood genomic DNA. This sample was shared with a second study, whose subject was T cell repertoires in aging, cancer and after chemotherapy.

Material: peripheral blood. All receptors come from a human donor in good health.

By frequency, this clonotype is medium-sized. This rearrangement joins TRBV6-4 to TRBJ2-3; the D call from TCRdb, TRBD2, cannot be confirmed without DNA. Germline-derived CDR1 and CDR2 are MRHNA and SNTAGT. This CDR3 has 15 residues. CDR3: CASSDGAGGPDTQYF.

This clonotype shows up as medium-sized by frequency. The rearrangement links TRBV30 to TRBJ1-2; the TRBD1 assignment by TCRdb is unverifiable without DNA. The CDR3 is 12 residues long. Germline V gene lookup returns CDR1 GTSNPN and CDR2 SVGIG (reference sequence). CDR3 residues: CAWNRDRDGYTF.

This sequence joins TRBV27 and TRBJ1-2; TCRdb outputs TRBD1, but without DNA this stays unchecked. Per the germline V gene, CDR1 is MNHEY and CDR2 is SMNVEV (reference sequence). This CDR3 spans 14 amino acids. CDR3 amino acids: CASSSGTGKYGYTF.

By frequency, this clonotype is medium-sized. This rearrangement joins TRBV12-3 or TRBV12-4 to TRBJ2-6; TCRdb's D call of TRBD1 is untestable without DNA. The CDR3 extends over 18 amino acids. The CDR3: CASNAGTWFGSGANVLTF.